This TCR beta chain was sequenced for a study of beta chain features in type 1 diabetes. Study background: There were approximately 100,000,000 sorted cells examined across all samples. Study outcomes and limitations: In comparison with healthy donors, patients had naive, central memory and Treg TCRB repertoires that appeared more similar.

Deletions cut 5 bases from V and 2 bases from J, with 16 bases between. CDR1 is SGHRS, CDR2 YFSETQ, per germline. There are 15 residues in the CDR3. Every single donor gave one heparinised blood draw, and these averaged roughly 0.11 L. As to this clone: Antigen specificity is unknown.

As every portion of the isolated RNA was reverse transcribed, the sequencing read expressed TCRB transcripts. Samples of naive, central memory and regulatory T cells yielded a mean of around 3.7 million reads. TCRdb's copy holds only in-frame clones and misses some; the assay was immunoSEQ multiplex PCR. Here the sample spans about 470,000 clones, roughly 31% being singletons. This chain joins TRBV5-1 and TRBJ2-5, with D possibly TRBD2 on 5 matching bases. The specimen sequenced was naive CD4+ T cells from blood. The origin of this receptor is a man younger than 35 in good health. In DNA form, the CDR3 reads TGCGCCAGCAGGCCCGAGGGAGCGAGTCAAGAGACCCAGTACTTC. This translates into CASRPEGASQETQYF.